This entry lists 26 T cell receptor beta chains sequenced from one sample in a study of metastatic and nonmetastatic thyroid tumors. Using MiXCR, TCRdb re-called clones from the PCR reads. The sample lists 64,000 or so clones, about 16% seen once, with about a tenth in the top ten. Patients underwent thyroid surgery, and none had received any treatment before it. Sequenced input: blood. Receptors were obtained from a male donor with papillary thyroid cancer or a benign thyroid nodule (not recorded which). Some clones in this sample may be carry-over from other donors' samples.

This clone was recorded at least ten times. CDR3 in amino acids: CSARDEHTEAFF. The CDR3 DNA follows: TGCAGTGCTAGAGACGAACACACTGAAGCTTTCTTT. The J gene is TRBJ1-1, the V gene TRBV20-1; the D is unclear. The CDR3 consists of 12 residues. The germline V and J ends were trimmed by 0 bases and 3 bases, with 5 bases remaining between them. Germline CDR1 is DFQATT and CDR2 is SNEGSKA (reference sequence).

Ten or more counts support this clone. The CDR3 loop is CSARWGNSGYEQYV. CDR3 bases: TGCAGTGCTAGATGGGGAAATAGCGGTTACGAGCAGTACGTC. J is TRBJ2-7 and V is TRBV20-1; tentatively, D is TRBD2 (6 bases). V was shortened by 2 bases and J by 4 bases, with 15 bases between the two germline ends. CDR1 is DFQATT and CDR2 is SNEGSKA in the germline V gene (reference sequence). There are 14 residues in the CDR3.

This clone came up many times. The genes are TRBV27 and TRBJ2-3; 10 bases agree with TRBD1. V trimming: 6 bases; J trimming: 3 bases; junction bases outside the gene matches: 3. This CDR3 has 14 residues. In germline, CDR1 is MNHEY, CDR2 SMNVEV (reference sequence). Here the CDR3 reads CASRDRGGTDTQYF. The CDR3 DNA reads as TGTGCCAGCAGGGACAGGGGGGGGACAGATACGCAGTATTTT.

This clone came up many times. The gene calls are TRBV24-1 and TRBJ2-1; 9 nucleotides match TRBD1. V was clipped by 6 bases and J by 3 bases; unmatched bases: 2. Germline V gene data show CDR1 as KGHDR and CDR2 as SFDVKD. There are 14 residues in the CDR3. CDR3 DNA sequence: TGTGCCACCAGTCCGGGACAGGGCTACAATGAGCAGTTCTTC. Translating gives CATSPGQGYNEQFF.

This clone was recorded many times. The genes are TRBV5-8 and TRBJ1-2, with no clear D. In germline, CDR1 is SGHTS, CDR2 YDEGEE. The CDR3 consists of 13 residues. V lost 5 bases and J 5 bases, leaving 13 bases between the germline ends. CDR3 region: CASRDSGFYGYTF. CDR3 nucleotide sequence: TGTGCCAGCAGGGACTCAGGCTTTTATGGCTACACCTTC.

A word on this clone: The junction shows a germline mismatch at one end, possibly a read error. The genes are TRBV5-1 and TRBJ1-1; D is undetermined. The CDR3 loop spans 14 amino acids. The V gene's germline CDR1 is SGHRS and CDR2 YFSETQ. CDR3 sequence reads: CASSLAWPNTEAFF. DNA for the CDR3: TGTGCCAGCAGCTTGGCATGGCCTAACACTGAAGCTTTCTTT.

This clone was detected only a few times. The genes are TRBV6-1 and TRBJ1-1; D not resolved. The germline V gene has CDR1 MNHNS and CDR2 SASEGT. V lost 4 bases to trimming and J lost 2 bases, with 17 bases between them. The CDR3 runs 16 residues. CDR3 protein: CASSAKDLGANTEAFF. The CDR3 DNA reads TGTGCCAGCAGTGCTAAAGACCTGGGAGCTAACACTGAAGCTTTCTTT.

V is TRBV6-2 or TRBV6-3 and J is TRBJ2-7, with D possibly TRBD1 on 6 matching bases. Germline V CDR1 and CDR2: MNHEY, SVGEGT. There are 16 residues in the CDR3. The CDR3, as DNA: TGTGCCAGCATTTACTCCCGGCCAGCCAGGGGCTACGATCAGTACGTC. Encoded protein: CASIYSRPARGYDQYV.

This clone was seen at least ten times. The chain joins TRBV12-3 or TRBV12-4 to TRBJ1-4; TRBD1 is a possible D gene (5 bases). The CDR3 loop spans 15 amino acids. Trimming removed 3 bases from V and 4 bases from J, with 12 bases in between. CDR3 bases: TGTGCCAGCAGTTTTTTCGGGGGAGATAATGAAAAACTGTTTTTT. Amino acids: CASSFFGGDNEKLFF.

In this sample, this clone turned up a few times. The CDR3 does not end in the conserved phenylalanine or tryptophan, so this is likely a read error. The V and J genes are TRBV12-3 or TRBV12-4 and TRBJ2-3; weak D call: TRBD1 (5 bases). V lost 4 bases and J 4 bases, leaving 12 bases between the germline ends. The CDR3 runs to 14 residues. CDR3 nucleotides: TGTGCCAGCAGTTCTTGGACATGGTCAGATACGCAGTATCTT. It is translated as CASSSWTWSDTQYL.

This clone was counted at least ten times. The CDR3 coding sequence is TGTGCCAGCAGCTCCCCCGGGAGCGCGGACACAGATACGCAGTATTTT. As protein: CASSSPGSADTDTQYF. The chain has TRBV7-3 and TRBJ2-3; tentative D call: TRBD2 (6 bases). This CDR3 spans 16 amino acids. V shed 4 bases and J shed 2 bases, with 16 bases lying between them. CDR1 is SGHTA and CDR2 is FQGTGA in the germline V gene.

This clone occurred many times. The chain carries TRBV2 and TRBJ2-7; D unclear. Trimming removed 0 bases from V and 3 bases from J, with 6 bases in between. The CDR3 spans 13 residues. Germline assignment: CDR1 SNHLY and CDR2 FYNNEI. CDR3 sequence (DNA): TGTGCCAGCAGTGAAGCACCGTACTACGAGCAGTACGTC. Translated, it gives CASSEAPYYEQYV.

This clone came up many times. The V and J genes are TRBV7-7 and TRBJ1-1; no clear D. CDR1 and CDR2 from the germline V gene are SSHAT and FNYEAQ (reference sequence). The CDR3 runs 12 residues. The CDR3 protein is CAPREPNTEAFF. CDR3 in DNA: TGTGCTCCTCGTGAACCTAACACTGAAGCTTTCTTT. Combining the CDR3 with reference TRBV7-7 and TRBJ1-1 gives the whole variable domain GAGVSQSPRYKVTKRGQDVTLRCDPISSHATLYWYQQALGQGPEFLTYFNYEAQPDKSGLPSDRFSAERPEGSISTLTIQRTEQRDSAMYRCAPREPNTEAFFGQGTRLTVV.

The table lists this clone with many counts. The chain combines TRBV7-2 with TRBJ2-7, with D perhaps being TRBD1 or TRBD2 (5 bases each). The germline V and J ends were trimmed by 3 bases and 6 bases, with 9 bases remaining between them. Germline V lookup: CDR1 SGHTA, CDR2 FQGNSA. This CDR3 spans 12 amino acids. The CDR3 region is CASSLWGSEQYF. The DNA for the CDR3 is TGTGCCAGCAGCTTGTGGGGGAGCGAGCAGTACTTC.

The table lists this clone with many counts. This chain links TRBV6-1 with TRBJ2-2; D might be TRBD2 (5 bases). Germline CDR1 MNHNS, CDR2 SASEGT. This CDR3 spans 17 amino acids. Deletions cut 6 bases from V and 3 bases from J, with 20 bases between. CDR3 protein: CASSYPHSGVYTGELFF. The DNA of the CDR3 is TGTGCCAGCAGCTACCCCCATTCCGGGGTTTACACCGGGGAGCTGTTTTTT.

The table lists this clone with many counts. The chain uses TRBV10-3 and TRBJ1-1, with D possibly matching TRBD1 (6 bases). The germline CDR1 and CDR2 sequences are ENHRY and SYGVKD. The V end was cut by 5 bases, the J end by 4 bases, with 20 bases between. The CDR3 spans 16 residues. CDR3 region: CAISLTPGRGGTEAFF. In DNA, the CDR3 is TGTGCCATCAGTCTGACTCCGGGGAGGGGGGGCACTGAAGCTTTCTTT.

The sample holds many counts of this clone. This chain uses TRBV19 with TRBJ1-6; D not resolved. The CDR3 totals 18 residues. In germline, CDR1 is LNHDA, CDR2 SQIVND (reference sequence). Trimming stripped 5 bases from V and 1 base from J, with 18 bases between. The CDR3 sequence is CASSSGSRMNSYNSPLHF. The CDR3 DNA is TGTGCCAGTAGTTCGGGTTCTCGGATGAATTCCTATAATTCACCCCTCCACTTT.

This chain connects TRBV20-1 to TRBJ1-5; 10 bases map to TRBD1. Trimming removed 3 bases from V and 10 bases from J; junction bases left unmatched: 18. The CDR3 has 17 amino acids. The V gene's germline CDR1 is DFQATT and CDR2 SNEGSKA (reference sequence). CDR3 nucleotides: TGCAGTGCTAGCCCGGGACAGGGGCCTGTTTTCAGCCACCCCCAGCATTTT. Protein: CSASPGQGPVFSHPQHF.

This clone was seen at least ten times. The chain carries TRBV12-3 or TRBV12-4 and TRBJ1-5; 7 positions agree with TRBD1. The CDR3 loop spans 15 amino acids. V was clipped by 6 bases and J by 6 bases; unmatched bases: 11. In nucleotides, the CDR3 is TGTGCCAGCAGGGGCGGGGGACAGTCAGTTCAGCCCCAGCATTTT. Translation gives CASRGGGQSVQPQHF.

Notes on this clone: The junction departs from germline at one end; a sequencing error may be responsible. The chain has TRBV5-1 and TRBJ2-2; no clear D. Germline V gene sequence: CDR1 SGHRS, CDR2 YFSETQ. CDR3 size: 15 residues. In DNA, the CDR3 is TGCGCAAGCAGCCTGTCTGAGGAGAACACCGGGGAGCTGTTTTTT. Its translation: CASSLSEENTGELFF.

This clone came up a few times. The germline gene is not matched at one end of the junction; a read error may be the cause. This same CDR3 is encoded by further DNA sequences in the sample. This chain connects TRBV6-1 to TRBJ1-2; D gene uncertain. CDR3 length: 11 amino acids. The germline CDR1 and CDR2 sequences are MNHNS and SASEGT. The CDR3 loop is CASSQKDGYTF. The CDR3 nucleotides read TGTGCCAGCAGTCAAAAGGATGGCTACACCTTT.

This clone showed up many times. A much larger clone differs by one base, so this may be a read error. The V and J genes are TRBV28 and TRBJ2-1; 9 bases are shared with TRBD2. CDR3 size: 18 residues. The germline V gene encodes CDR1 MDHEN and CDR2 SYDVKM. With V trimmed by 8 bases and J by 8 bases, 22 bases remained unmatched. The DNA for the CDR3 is TGTGCCAGCCCCCCCTCGGTACTAGCGGGTATGGTAAACGATGAGCAGTTCTTC. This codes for CASPPSVLAGMVNDEQFF.

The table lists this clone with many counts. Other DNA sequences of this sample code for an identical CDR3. The CDR3 DNA reads as TGTGCCATCAGGGGGCCCTGGGCAGGGCCCTATGGCTACACCTTC. It codes for CAIRGPWAGPYGYTF. The chain employs TRBV10-3 and TRBJ1-2; D is perhaps TRBD1 (5 bases). The germline V gene has CDR1 ENHRY and CDR2 SYGVKD. The V end lost 6 bases, the J end lost 4 bases, and 18 bases lay between the germline ends. The CDR3 sequence is 15 residues long.

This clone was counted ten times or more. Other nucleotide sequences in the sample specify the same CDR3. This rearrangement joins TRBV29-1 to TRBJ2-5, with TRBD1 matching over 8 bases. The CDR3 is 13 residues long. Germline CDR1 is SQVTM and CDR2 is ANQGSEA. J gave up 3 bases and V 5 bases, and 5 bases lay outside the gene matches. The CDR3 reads CSVLGQGEETQYF. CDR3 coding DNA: TGCAGCGTTCTAGGACAGGGAGAAGAGACCCAGTACTTC.

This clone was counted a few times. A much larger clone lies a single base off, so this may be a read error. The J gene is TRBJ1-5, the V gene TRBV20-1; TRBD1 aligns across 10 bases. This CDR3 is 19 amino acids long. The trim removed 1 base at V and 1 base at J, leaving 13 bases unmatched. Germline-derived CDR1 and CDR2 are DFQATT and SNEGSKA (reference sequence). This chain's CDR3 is CSARGFRDRGQLSNQPQHF. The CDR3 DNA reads TGCAGTGCTAGAGGATTCCGGGACAGGGGACAATTAAGCAATCAGCCCCAGCATTTT.

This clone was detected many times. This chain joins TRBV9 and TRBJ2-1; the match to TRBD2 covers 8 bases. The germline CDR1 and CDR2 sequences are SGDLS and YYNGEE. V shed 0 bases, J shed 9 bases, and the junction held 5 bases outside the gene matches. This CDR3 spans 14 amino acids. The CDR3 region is CASSVDLAGREQFF. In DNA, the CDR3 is TGTGCCAGCAGCGTAGACCTAGCGGGTCGTGAGCAGTTCTTC.